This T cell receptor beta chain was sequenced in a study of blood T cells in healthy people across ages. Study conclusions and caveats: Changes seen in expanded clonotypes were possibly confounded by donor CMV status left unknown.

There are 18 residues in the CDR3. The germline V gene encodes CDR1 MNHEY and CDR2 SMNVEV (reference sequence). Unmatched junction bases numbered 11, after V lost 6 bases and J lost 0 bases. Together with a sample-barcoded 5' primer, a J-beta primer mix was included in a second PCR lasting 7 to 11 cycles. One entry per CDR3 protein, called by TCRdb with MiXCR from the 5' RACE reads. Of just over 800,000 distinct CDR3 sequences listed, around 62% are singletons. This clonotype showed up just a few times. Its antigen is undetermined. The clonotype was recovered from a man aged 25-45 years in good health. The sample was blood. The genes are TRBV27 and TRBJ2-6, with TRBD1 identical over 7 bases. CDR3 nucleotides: TGTGCCAGCAGAGCCTCCGGGACAGAGGTCTCTGGGGCCAACGTCCTGACTTTC. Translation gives CASRASGTEVSGANVLTF.